The rows below give T cell receptor beta chains drawn from one sample of a study of shared clonotypes between healthy human individuals. Clones were sequenced by immunoSEQ multiplex PCR, and TCRdb holds only the in-frame ones, with some missing. The sample consists of under 2.5 million clones, around 92% of them appearing once. The material sequenced was naive CD4+ T cells from PBMCs. All receptors come from a man aged 18 to 29 in good health. Some clones in this sample may be carry-over from other donors' samples. Both conserved end residues are part of each CDR3. A D gene is named only where the DNA matches it firmly. Clone size appears in some rows only: once, few, many, or a class for an expanded clone.

>.|TRBJ1-3|.|TRBV9
CASSVDSGVGGNTIYF
TGTGCCAGCAGCGTAGACTCAGGGGTAGGAGGAAACACCATATATTTT
>.|TRBJ2-5|.|TRBV14
CASSRRGLVETQYF
TGTGCCAGCAGCCGCAGGGGTTTAGTAGAGACCCAGTACTTC
>.|TRBJ1-4|.|TRBV5-4
CASSSYQDGLSEKLFF
TGTGCCAGCAGCTCGTACCAGGACGGTTTAAGTGAAAAACTGTTTTTT
>.|TRBJ1-5|.|TRBV6-1
CASSVPPGAGNQPQHF
TGTGCCAGCAGTGTACCTCCAGGGGCGGGAAATCAGCCCCAGCATTTT
>.|TRBJ1-2|.|TRBV10-3
CAISASPVDGYTF
TGTGCCATCAGCGCGTCGCCAGTGGACGGCTACACCTTC
>.|TRBJ2-1|.|TRBV7-2
CASSASPGVLYNEQFF
TGTGCCAGCAGCGCCTCCCCGGGGGTACTCTACAATGAGCAGTTCTTC
>.|TRBJ2-1|.|TRBV5-6
CASSLFTEQFF
TGTGCCAGCAGCTTGTTTACAGAGCAGTTCTTC
>TRBD1|TRBJ1-5|.|TRBV28
CASNPDRGADQPQHF
TGTGCCAGCAACCCGGACAGGGGAGCGGATCAGCCCCAGCATTTT
>.|TRBJ1-3|.|TRBV19
CASSTPGTSGNTIYF
TGTGCCAGTAGTACCCCAGGGACCTCTGGAAACACCATATATTTT
>.|TRBJ1-6|.|TRBV2
CASSWESNSPLHF
TGTGCCAGCAGTTGGGAAAGCAATTCACCCCTCCACTTT
>.|TRBJ2-5|.|TRBV6-5
CASSPSGAGARYF
TGTGCCAGCAGCCCTTCTGGCGCAGGGGCCCGGTACTTC
>.|TRBJ2-6|.|TRBV14
CASSQGLHSGANVLTF
TGTGCCAGCAGCCAAGGGTTACACTCTGGGGCCAACGTCCTGACTTTC
>.|TRBJ2-7|.|TRBV6-5
CASSYRGTGDYEQYF
TGTGCCAGCAGTTACCGGGGGACTGGGGACTACGAGCAGTACTTC
>TRBD1|TRBJ1-3|.|TRBV2
CASSEDRDSFGNTIYF
TGTGCCAGCAGTGAAGACCGGGACAGCTTTGGAAACACCATATATTTT
>.|TRBJ1-1|.|TRBV29-1
CSVTISSGDTEAFF
TGCAGCGTAACCATCTCCTCAGGGGACACTGAAGCTTTCTTT
>.|TRBJ2-7|.|TRBV19
CASSRQASSYEQYF
TGTGCCAGTAGCAGGCAGGCGAGCTCCTACGAGCAGTACTTC
>TRBD2|TRBJ2-7|.|TRBV5-4
CASSWGGPTSSYEQYF
TGTGCCAGCAGCTGGGGGGGACCGACTAGCTCCTACGAGCAGTACTTC
>.|TRBJ2-3|.|TRBV25-1
CASSEWTSTDTQYF
TGTGCCAGCAGTGAGTGGACATCCACAGATACGCAGTATTTT
>TRBD1|TRBJ1-5|.|TRBV2
CASTRDREQPQHF
TGTGCCAGCACCCGGGACAGGGAACAGCCCCAGCATTTT
>.|TRBJ2-5|.|TRBV11-2
CASSARDRLGETQYF
TGTGCCAGCAGCGCCCGGGACCGCCTAGGGGAGACCCAGTACTTC
>TRBD1|TRBJ2-1|.|TRBV6-4
CASSRGGQGTYNEQFF
TGTGCCAGCAGTCGTGGGGGACAGGGCACCTACAATGAGCAGTTCTTC
>.|TRBJ1-5|.|TRBV5-1
CASRGGAGVDQPQHF
TGCGCCAGCAGGGGGGGCGCCGGCGTCGATCAGCCCCAGCATTTT
>.|TRBJ1-3|.|TRBV19
CASSSWNGSTIYF
TGTGCCAGTAGTTCCTGGAACGGCTCCACCATATATTTT
>TRBD2|TRBJ2-7|.|TRBV19
CASSIVLAASYEQYF
TGTGCCAGTAGTATTGTCCTAGCGGCCTCCTACGAGCAGTACTTC
>.|TRBJ2-7|.|TRBV28
CASSLLKPGGEQYF
TGTGCCAGCAGCCTATTGAAACCCGGGGGCGAGCAGTACTTC
>TRBD1|TRBJ2-1|.|TRBV11-2
CASSSTGVEQFF
TGTGCCAGCAGCTCCACAGGGGTTGAGCAGTTCTTC
>TRBD2|TRBJ2-6|once|TRBV27
CASSSAGGRAYGANVLTF
TGTGCCAGCAGTTCCGCAGGCGGGAGGGCCTATGGGGCCAACGTCCTGACTTTC
>.|TRBJ2-5|.|TRBV7-2
CASSLRRYQETQYF
TGTGCCAGCAGCTTAAGACGGTACCAAGAGACCCAGTACTTC
>TRBD1|TRBJ2-7|once|TRBV19
CASSPTGLLESGQYF
TGTGCCAGTAGCCCGACAGGGCTCCTCGAGTCCGGGCAGTACTTC
>TRBD2|TRBJ2-7|.|TRBV6-4
CASSPSGRVGEQYF
TGTGCCAGCAGTCCTAGCGGGAGAGTGGGCGAGCAGTACTTC
>TRBD1|TRBJ1-5|once|TRBV2
CASRMTGGMGNQPQHF
TGTGCCAGCAGGATGACAGGGGGTATGGGCAATCAGCCCCAGCATTTT
>.|TRBJ1-5|.|TRBV10-3
CAISSTSGNQPQHF
TGTGCCATCAGTAGCACCTCGGGCAATCAGCCCCAGCATTTT
>.|TRBJ2-1|.|TRBV19
CASSDSSGSYNEQFF
TGTGCCAGTAGTGATAGCTCCGGCTCCTACAATGAGCAGTTCTTC
>TRBD1|TRBJ1-3|.|TRBV6-1
CASKGQGFSGNTIYF
TGTGCCAGCAAAGGACAGGGGTTCTCTGGAAACACCATATATTTT
>TRBD2|TRBJ2-3|.|TRBV19
CASRLGLGSTDTQYF
TGTGCCAGCCGTTTGGGACTAGGCAGCACAGATACGCAGTATTTT
>TRBD2|TRBJ2-3|.|TRBV9
CASSLRTSGTDTQYF
TGTGCCAGCAGCCTACGGACTAGCGGCACAGATACGCAGTATTTT
>TRBD1|TRBJ1-4|.|TRBV5-1
CASSLVTGTGNEKLFF
TGCGCCAGCAGCTTGGTTACCGGGACAGGAAATGAAAAACTGTTTTTT
>.|TRBJ1-5|.|TRBV6-5
CASNSPNQPQHF
TGTGCCAGCAACTCTCCAAATCAGCCCCAGCATTTT